The present T cell receptor (beta chain) was sequenced within a study of blood T cell repertoires in COVID-19. Background on the study: COVID-19 samples from acute and convalescent phases originated in the United States, Italy and Spain. The cDNA or gDNA used as material had been derived from T cells, B-cell-depleted T cells, or PBMCs.

As originally analysed: By means of reference gene primer amplification, nucleated cell counts were estimated. Clones were read by immunoSEQ multiplex PCR, and TCRdb kept only the in-frame ones, dropping some. D and trimming come from the DNA, and the V and J calls and clone size come from that table. The sample carries some 43,000 clones, approximately 80% recorded once. This TCR was sampled from a woman aged 60-70 years with acute or convalescent COVID-19. The sequencing input was peripheral blood.

CDR3: CASSQVTYEQYF. Here the CDR3 DNA reads TGTGCCAGCAGCCAAGTTACCTACGAGCAGTACTTC. This rearrangement joins TRBV3-1 (or the pseudogene TRBV3-2) to TRBJ2-7; D unclear. The V end lost 1 base, the J end lost 2 bases, and 3 bases lay between the germline ends. The CDR3 contains 12 residues. Germline V gene data show CDR1 as LGHDT and CDR2 as YNNKEL (reference sequence).